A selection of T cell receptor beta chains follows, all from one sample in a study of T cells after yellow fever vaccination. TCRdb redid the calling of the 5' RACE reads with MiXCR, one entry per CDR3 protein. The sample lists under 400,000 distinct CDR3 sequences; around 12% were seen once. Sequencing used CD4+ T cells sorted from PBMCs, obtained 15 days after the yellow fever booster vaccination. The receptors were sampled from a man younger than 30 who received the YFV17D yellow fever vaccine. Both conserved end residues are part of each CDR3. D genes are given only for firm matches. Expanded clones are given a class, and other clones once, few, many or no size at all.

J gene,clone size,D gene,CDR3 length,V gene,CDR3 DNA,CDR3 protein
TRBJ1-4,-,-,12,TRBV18,TGTGCCAGCTCAAGACCTAATGAAAAACTGTTTTTT,CASSRPNEKLFF
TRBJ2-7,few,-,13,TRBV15,TGTGCCACCAGCAGAGATTCAGGGTACGAGCAGTACTTC,CATSRDSGYEQYF
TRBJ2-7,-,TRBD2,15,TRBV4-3,TGCGCCAGCAGCCAAGATTATGCTAGCGGGGCCCTCCCGAACTTC,CASSQDYASGALPNF
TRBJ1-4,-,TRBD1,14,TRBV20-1,TGCAGTGCTAGAGTTGAGACAGGGCATGAAAAACTGTTTTTT,CSARVETGHEKLFF
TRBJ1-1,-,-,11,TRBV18,TGTGCCAGCTCACCTTCGGACACCTACTTCTTT,CASSPSDTYFF
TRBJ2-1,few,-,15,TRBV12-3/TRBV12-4,TGTGCCAGCAGTCCAAGGCGGAGCTCCTACAATGAGCAGTTCTTC,CASSPRRSSYNEQFF
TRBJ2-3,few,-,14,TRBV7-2,TGTGCCAGCAGCTTCCATACAAGCACAGATACGCAGTATTTT,CASSFHTSTDTQYF
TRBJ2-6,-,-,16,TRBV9,TGTGCCAGCAGCCCGACCTGGGGATCTGGGGCCAACGTCCTGACTTTC,CASSPTWGSGANVLTF
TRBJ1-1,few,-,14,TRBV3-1,TGTGCCAGCAGAAACCAGGGGCGGGGCACTGAAGCTTTCTTT,CASRNQGRGTEAFF
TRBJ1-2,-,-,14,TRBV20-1,TGCAGTGCTAGATTTGTTCAGGGGTACTATGGCTACACCTTC,CSARFVQGYYGYTF
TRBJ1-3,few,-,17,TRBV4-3,TGCGCCAGCAGCCAAGGTACCCTAGCGGGGCCCGGAAACACCATATATTTT,CASSQGTLAGPGNTIYF
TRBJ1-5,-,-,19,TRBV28,TGTGCCAGCAGTTTTGTATCACAGGGTGCGGCCAATAGCAATCAGCCCCAGCATTTT,CASSFVSQGAANSNQPQHF
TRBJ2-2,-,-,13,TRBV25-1,TGTGCCAGCAAGGGACGGACACGAGGGGAGCTGTTTTTT,CASKGRTRGELFF
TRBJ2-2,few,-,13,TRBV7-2,TGTGCCAGCAGCTTAGGTCTTAGGACGGAGCTGTTTTTT,CASSLGLRTELFF
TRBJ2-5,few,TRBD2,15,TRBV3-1,TGTGCCAGCAGCCGAGCGGGACTATCAGCGGAGACCCAGTACTTC,CASSRAGLSAETQYF
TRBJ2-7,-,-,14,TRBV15,TGTGCCACCCGTCCTGACGTACACGGCGACGAGCAGTACTTC,CATRPDVHGDEQYF
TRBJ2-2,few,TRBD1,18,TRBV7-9,TGTGCCAGCAGCTTAGGTTTGGATTCAGGGGGAGACACCGGGGAGCTGTTTTTT,CASSLGLDSGGDTGELFF
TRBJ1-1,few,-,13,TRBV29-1,TGCAGCGTTGAGTTAGTTCTTTTATCTGAAGCTTTCTTT,CSVELVLLSEAFF
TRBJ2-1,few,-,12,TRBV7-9,TGTGCCAGCAGCTTAGTTCCCGCAGAGCAGTTCTTC,CASSLVPAEQFF
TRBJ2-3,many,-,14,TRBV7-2,TGTGCCAGCAGCTTAGTCAGGGGGGGGGATACGCAGTATTTT,CASSLVRGGDTQYF
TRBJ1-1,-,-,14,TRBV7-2,TGTGCCAGCAGCTTCCAGGACGGTAACACTGAAGCTTTCTTT,CASSFQDGNTEAFF
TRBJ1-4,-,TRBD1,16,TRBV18,TGTGCCAGCTCACCGACTCTGGGACAGGGAGGTGAAAAACTGTTTTTT,CASSPTLGQGGEKLFF
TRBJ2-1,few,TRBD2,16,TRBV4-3,TGCGCCAGCAGCCCCACACTAGCGGGGGGGCTTAATGAGCAGTTCTTC,CASSPTLAGGLNEQFF
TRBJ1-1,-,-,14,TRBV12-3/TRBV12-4,TGTGCCAGCAGTGCCCGGGTCCCGAACACTGAAGCTTTCTTT,CASSARVPNTEAFF
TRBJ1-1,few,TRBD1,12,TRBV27,TGTGCCAGCAGAAACAGGGGTCTTGAAGCTTTCTTT,CASRNRGLEAFF
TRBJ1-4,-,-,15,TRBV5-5,TGTGCCAGCAGCTCTACAGGGTATATGGGTGAAAAACTGTTTTTT,CASSSTGYMGEKLFF
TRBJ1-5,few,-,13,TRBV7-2,TGTGCCAGCAGCCCCTACACAGATCAGCCCCAGCATTTT,CASSPYTDQPQHF
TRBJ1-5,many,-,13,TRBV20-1,TGCAGTGCTAGAGACAGCGGAAATCAGCCCCAGCATTTT,CSARDSGNQPQHF
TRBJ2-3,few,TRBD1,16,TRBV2,TGTGCCAGCAGTGAATATTCCGGGACAGTGCGGGATACGCAGTATTTT,CASSEYSGTVRDTQYF
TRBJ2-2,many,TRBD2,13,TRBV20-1,TGCAGTGCATTAGCGGGGTCGGCCGGGGAGCTGTTTTTT,CSALAGSAGELFF
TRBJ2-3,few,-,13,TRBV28,TGTGCCGTGGCCCCCCTTCTCCGAAATACGCAGTATTTT,CAVAPLLRNTQYF
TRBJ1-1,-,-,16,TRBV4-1,TGCGCCAGCAGCCAAGAAATACGGCGAGCGCACACTGAAGCTTTCTTT,CASSQEIRRAHTEAFF
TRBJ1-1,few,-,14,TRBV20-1,TGCAGTGCTCCAAGACAGCTGAGCACCCTAGAAGCTTTCTTT,CSAPRQLSTLEAFF
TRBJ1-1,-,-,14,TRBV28,TGTGCCAGCCGGCTAGTAGGATTTGGTACTGAAGCTTTCTTT,CASRLVGFGTEAFF
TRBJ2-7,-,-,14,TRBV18,TGTGCCAGCTCACCTTCCCGGACACTGGGCGAGCAGTACTTC,CASSPSRTLGEQYF
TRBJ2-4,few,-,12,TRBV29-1,TGCAGCGTTGACCTCCTGGGGGACATTCAGTACTTC,CSVDLLGDIQYF
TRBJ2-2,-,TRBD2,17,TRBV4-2,TGTGCCAGCAGCCAACCGTTAGCGGGGGCAGACACCGGGGAGCTGTTTTTT,CASSQPLAGADTGELFF